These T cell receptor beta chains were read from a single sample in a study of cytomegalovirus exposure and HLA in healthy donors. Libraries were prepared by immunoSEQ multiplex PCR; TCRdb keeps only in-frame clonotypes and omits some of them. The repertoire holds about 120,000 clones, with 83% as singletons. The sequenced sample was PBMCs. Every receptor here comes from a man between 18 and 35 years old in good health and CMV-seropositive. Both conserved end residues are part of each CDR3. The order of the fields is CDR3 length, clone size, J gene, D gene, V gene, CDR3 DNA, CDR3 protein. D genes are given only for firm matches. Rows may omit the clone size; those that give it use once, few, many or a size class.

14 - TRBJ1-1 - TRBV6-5 TGTGCCAGCAGTTACACAGCAGGGAACACTGAAGCTTTCTTT CASSYTAGNTEAFF
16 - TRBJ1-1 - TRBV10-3 TGTGCCATCAAACAGACCTGGGACAATCAGAACACTGAAGCTTTCTTT CAIKQTWDNQNTEAFF
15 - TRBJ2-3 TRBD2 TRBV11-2 TGTGCCAGCAGCTTGGGGCGGGGGGGCACAGATACGCAGTATTTT CASSLGRGGTDTQYF
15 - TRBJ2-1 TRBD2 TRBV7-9 TGTGCCAGCAGTTCCGTCGGGGGGTCCTACAATGAGCAGTTCTTC CASSSVGGSYNEQFF
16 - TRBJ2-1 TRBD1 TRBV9 TGTGCCAGCAGCCCCCCAACCGGGACAGAATACAATGAGCAGTTCTTC CASSPPTGTEYNEQFF
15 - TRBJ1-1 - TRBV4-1 TGCGCCAGCAGCCAAGACAGGGAAAGGAACACTGAAGCTTTCTTT CASSQDRERNTEAFF
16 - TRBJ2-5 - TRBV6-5 TGTGCCAGCAGTTACCCCAGGGTCTGGACCCAAGAGACCCAGTACTTC CASSYPRVWTQETQYF
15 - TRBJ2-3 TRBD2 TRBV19 TGTGCCAGTAGTCAGACTAGCGGGGGGTGGGATACGCAGTATTTT CASSQTSGGWDTQYF
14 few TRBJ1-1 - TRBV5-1 TGCGCCAGCAGCTATTCAGTGGGGGCTGCTGAAGCTTTCTTT CASSYSVGAAEAFF
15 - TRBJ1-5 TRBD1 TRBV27 TGTGCCAGCAGTTTACAGGGGGGAAGAAATCAGCCCCAGCATTTT CASSLQGGRNQPQHF
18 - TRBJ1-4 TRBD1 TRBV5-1 TGCGCCAGCAGTTACCCGGTGGGGGCCGCAGGGGGTAATGAAAAACTGTTTTTT CASSYPVGAAGGNEKLFF
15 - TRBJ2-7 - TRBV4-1 TGCGCCAGCAGCCTCCGTGGGGAGTTTAGGAACGAGCAGTACTTC CASSLRGEFRNEQYF
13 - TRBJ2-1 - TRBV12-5 TGTGCTAGTGGTTTGGAACTAGCAGATGAGCAGTTCTTC CASGLELADEQFF
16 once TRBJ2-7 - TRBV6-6 TGTGCCAGCAGTCTCCCGACGGGGAGCCTGCCCTACGAGCAGTACTTC CASSLPTGSLPYEQYF
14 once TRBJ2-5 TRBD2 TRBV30 TGTGCCTGGAGTGGGGCGGGGGGGGCCGAGACCCAGTACTTC CAWSGAGGAETQYF
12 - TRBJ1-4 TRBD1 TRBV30 TGTGCCTGGACCCCAGACAGGGGTAAACTGTTTTTT CAWTPDRGKLFF
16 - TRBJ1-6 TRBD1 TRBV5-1 TGCGCCAGCAGCTCAACCGGACAGGGGGGAAATTCACCCCTCCACTTT CASSSTGQGGNSPLHF
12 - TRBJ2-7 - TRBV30 TGTGCCTGGAGTGTAGGGACATTGGATTTGTACTTC CAWSVGTLDLYF
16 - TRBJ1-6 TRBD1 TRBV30 TGTGCCTGGATAGACAGGGGTCGATCCTATAATTCACCCCTCCACTTT CAWIDRGRSYNSPLHF
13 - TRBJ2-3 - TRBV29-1 TGCAGCGCTGAACGACAGGGCACAGATACGCAGTATTTT CSAERQGTDTQYF
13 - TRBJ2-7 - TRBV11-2 TGTGCCAGCAGCGGAGATCTTAATAGGGAGCAGTACTTC CASSGDLNREQYF
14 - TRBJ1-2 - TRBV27 TGTGCCAGCAGATCAGATCCGCCTGACTATGGCTACACCTTC CASRSDPPDYGYTF
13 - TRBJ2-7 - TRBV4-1 TGCGCCAGCAGCCAGGGAGCGAGATACGAGCAGTACTTC CASSQGARYEQYF
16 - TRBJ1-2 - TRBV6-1 TGTGCCAGCAGTGAAGCTGGACTCGGGAGTAACTATGGCTACACCTTC CASSEAGLGSNYGYTF
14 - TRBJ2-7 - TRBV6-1 TGTGCCAGCAGTGGACACGGGGATTCCTACGAGCAGTACTTC CASSGHGDSYEQYF
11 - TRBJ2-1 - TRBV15 TGTGCCACCAGCAGAGGACAACAGCAGTTCTTC CATSRGQQQFF
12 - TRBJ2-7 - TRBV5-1 TGCGCCAGCAGCTTGGTACGCTACGAGCGGTACTTC CASSLVRYERYF
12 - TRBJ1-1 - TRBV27 TGTGCCAGCGCCGGACGGAGGACCGAAGCTTGCTTT CASAGRRTEACF
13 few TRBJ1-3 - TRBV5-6 TGTGCCAGCAGGACAGGAAGCGGAAACACCATATATTTT CASRTGSGNTIYF